Listed below are T cell receptor beta chains from one sample, sequenced in a study of CD8+ T cells in alopecia areata. Generated by immunoSEQ multiplex PCR, the TCRdb table keeps only in-frame clones and is missing some. The table includes 89,000 or so clones, around 54% detected once. Sequenced material: NKG2D-high CD8+ T cells sorted from blood. The receptors shown here come from a human donor with alopecia areata. The CDR3 runs from the conserved cysteine through the conserved F or W. D genes are given only for firm matches. The size entry is marked missing in some rows and otherwise reads once, few, many or a size class.

J,D,V,length,size,CDR3,DNA
TRBJ2-7,-,TRBV12-5,11,-,CASGRAWEQYF,TGTGCTAGTGGTAGGGCCTGGGAGCAGTACTTC
TRBJ2-7,-,TRBV6-6,12,-,CASAQGIDEQYF,TGTGCCAGTGCCCAGGGGATCGACGAGCAGTACTTC
TRBJ2-5,TRBD1,TRBV2,13,-,CASRDRVQETQYF,TGTGCCAGCCGGGACAGAGTTCAAGAGACCCAGTACTTC
TRBJ2-3,-,TRBV18,15,-,CASSPIGGVRDTQYF,TGTGCCAGCTCACCCATAGGAGGTGTAAGAGATACGCAGTATTTT
TRBJ2-1,TRBD2,TRBV28,15,-,CASRQLAVSYNEQFF,TGTGCCAGCAGACAACTAGCGGTATCCTACAATGAGCAGTTCTTC
TRBJ2-1,TRBD2,TRBV28,15,-,CASILGAGEGYEQFF,TGTGCCAGCATCCTCGGGGCGGGAGAGGGGTATGAGCAGTTCTTC
TRBJ2-1,-,TRBV9,16,-,CASSVVGASSYNEQFF,TGTGCCAGCAGCGTAGTAGGGGCCAGCTCCTACAATGAGCAGTTCTTC
TRBJ1-1,-,TRBV29-1,11,-,CSAQGDTEAFF,TGCAGCGCGCAGGGTGACACTGAAGCTTTCTTT
TRBJ2-1,-,TRBV7-3,13,-,CASSLRLNNEQFF,TGTGCCAGCAGCTTAAGACTTAACAATGAGCAGTTCTTC
TRBJ2-7,-,TRBV29-1,13,-,CSVCLGIEGEQYF,TGCAGCGTCTGTCTGGGTATCGAAGGCGAGCAGTACTTC
TRBJ2-1,-,TRBV29-1,13,-,CSVESLLGVEQFF,TGCAGCGTTGAATCCTTGTTAGGGGTGGAGCAGTTCTTC
TRBJ2-7,-,TRBV30,13,-,CAWSDSGPYEQYF,TGTGCCTGGAGTGATTCCGGGCCCTACGAGCAGTACTTC
TRBJ2-1,TRBD1,TRBV29-1,15,-,CSVFGQGSSYNEQFF,TGCAGCGTTTTCGGACAGGGAAGCTCCTACAATGAGCAGTTCTTC
TRBJ2-2,-,TRBV29-1,15,few,CSVEDRGTNTGELFF,TGCAGCGTTGAAGACCGGGGAACGAACACCGGGGAGCTGTTTTTT
TRBJ2-7,-,TRBV7-2,12,few,CASSLDSLEQYF,TGTGCCAGCAGCCTGGACTCCCTCGAGCAGTACTTC
TRBJ2-1,-,TRBV7-6,15,-,CASSPIDATYNEQFF,TGTGCCAGCAGCCCCATTGATGCGACCTACAATGAGCAGTTCTTC
TRBJ2-2,-,TRBV29-1,13,-,CSVVGWRTGELFF,TGCAGCGTTGTGGGGTGGAGAACCGGGGAGCTGTTTTTT
TRBJ2-1,TRBD2,TRBV27,10,-,CASRAGREFF,TGTGCCAGCAGAGCCGGGAGGGAGTTCTTC
TRBJ1-2,-,TRBV29-1,13,-,CSVDNGAGYGYTF,TGCAGCGTTGATAACGGGGCTGGCTATGGCTACACCTTC
TRBJ1-1,TRBD1,TRBV28,15,few,CASSLFGTANTEAFF,TGTGCCAGCAGTTTATTTGGGACAGCGAACACTGAAGCTTTCTTT
TRBJ2-3,-,TRBV7-8,15,-,CASSDTGLSTDTQYF,TGTGCCAGCAGCGATACGGGACTCAGCACAGATACGCAGTATTTT
TRBJ2-7,TRBD1,TRBV7-6,16,-,CASSPHRGYYSYEQYF,TGTGCCAGCAGCCCTCACAGGGGCTACTACTCCTACGAGCAGTACTTC
TRBJ1-5,-,TRBV5-6,12,-,CASSLAGGLQHF,TGTGCCAGCAGCTTGGCCGGGGGACTCCAGCATTTT
TRBJ1-2,TRBD1,TRBV29-1,13,-,CSVPGGGGSPGTF,TGCAGCGTTCCAGGGGGGGGCGGATCCCCGGGCACCTTC
TRBJ1-1,-,TRBV30,15,few,CAWSVRKGPTTEAFF,TGTGCCTGGAGTGTAAGGAAGGGTCCTACCACTGAAGCTTTCTTT
TRBJ2-1,-,TRBV7-9,15,few,CASSLGGLRYNEQFF,TGTGCCAGCAGCTTAGGGGGATTGAGGTACAATGAGCAGTTCTTC
TRBJ2-5,TRBD2,TRBV7-9,16,-,CASIDPRTSVPETQYF,TGTGCCAGCATCGACCCCCGGACTAGCGTCCCAGAGACCCAGTACTTC
TRBJ2-1,-,TRBV27,12,-,CASSLIGRESFF,TGTGCCAGCAGTTTAATAGGCAGGGAATCTTTCTTC
TRBJ2-6,-,TRBV9,14,-,CASSVVSGANVLTF,TGTGCCAGCAGCGTAGTGTCGGGGGCCAACGTCCTGACTTTC
TRBJ2-5,TRBD1,TRBV11-2,15,-,CASSFEQGPGETQYF,TGTGCCAGCAGCTTCGAACAGGGGCCGGGAGAGACCCAGTACTTC
TRBJ2-6,-,TRBV27,17,-,CASSKAAAGLGANVLTF,TGTGCCAGCAGTAAAGCGGCCGCGGGTTTGGGGGCCAACGTCCTGACTTTC
TRBJ2-1,-,TRBV2,12,-,CARLTGLNEQFF,TGTGCCAGACTTACAGGTCTCAATGAGCAGTTCTTC
TRBJ2-7,-,TRBV7-9,12,-,CASSLETYEQYF,TGTGCCAGCAGCTTAGAAACCTACGAGCAGTACTTC
TRBJ1-2,-,TRBV29-1,11,few,CSVDPSSGYTF,TGCAGCGTTGATCCATCTAGTGGCTACACCTTC
TRBJ2-7,TRBD1,TRBV23-1,16,few,CASSQSWTGSELEQYF,TGCGCCAGCAGTCAATCGTGGACAGGGAGCGAATTGGAGCAGTACTTC
TRBJ2-3,TRBD1,TRBV30,14,-,CAWSGQGPPDTQYF,TGTGCCTGGAGTGGACAGGGTCCCCCAGATACGCAGTATTTT
TRBJ1-5,-,TRBV27,14,-,CASSTDGSYQPQHF,TGTGCCAGCAGTACGGACGGAAGCTATCAGCCCCAGCATTTT
TRBJ1-2,TRBD1,TRBV29-1,16,-,CSVEDILSTGGYGYTF,TGCAGCGTTGAAGACATTCTATCGACAGGGGGCTATGGCTACACCTTC
TRBJ2-7,TRBD2,TRBV11-2,16,-,CASSPGTSGSRYEQYF,TGTGCCAGCAGCCCTGGGACTAGCGGGAGTCGCTACGAGCAGTACTTC